Detailed here is one TCR beta chain. Vbeta (60) and Jbeta (13) primers were used in the PCR. Generated by immunoSEQ multiplex PCR, the TCRdb table keeps only in-frame clones and is missing some. The sample holds some 150,000 clones, approximately 87% seen once. The sample originates from a study of cytomegalovirus exposure and HLA in healthy donors. Germline assignment: CDR1 SGHVS and CDR2 FQNEAQ. This CDR3 comprises 11 residues. Trimming took 4 bases from V and 6 from J, leaving 7 bases between them. The chain employs TRBV7-8 and TRBJ2-7; D is unclear. Specimen: PBMCs. This clonotype was obtained from a woman younger than 45 in good health and CMV-seronegative. CDR3 nucleotides: TGTGCCAGCAGCTCCTACGTCGAGCAGTACTTC. This translates into CASSSYVEQYF.